The clone carrying this TCR beta chain was picked up a small number of times. Participant ages covered about 18 to 95 years across 20 to 25 US areas. Two consecutive negative NP/OP PCR tests, clearance, or resolved symptoms defined Cohort 3 recovery. This entry is derived from a study of blood T cell repertoires in COVID-19. Original processing methods: Reference gene primer amplification gave estimated nucleated cell counts. TCRdb's copy holds only in-frame clones and misses some; the assay was immunoSEQ multiplex PCR. D and trimming come from the DNA, and the V and J calls and clone size come from that table. The data hold about 380,000 clones, with over 75% observed a single time. The CDR3 length is 15 residues. The germline V and J ends were trimmed by 2 bases and 1 base, with 9 bases remaining between them. Germline assignment: CDR1 SGHVS and CDR2 FNYEAQ.

This receptor was taken from a man younger than 40 who had recovered from COVID-19. The chain links TRBV7-6 to TRBJ2-1; D is unresolved. The sample taken for sequencing was PBMCs or T cells enriched from blood (not recorded which). Here the CDR3 DNA reads TGTGCCAGCAGCTTAACGGTACGATCCTACAATGAGCAGTTCTTC. As protein: CASSLTVRSYNEQFF.